This is a list of T cell receptor beta chains from one sample in a study of T cells expressing NK-cell markers. After re-calling the 5' RACE reads, TCRdb lists one entry per CDR3 protein, DNA absent. Its table records some 440,000 distinct CDR3 sequences. The sequencing sample was made of blood T cells: a sorted CD56 or NKG2C T cell subset, CD4+ or CD8+ T cells, or bulk PBMC T cells (not recorded which). The receptors here all came from a woman aged 45-59 years in good health. The CDR3 runs from the conserved cysteine through the conserved F or W.

cdr3_aa: CASSLVRTASKSSYEQYF
v_call: TRBV5-5
j_call: TRBJ2-7

cdr3_aa: CATSRDLGEENEQFF
v_call: TRBV15
j_call: TRBJ2-1

cdr3_aa: CASTPLGGGESYNEQFF
v_call: TRBV6-6
j_call: TRBJ2-1

cdr3_aa: CASSFQKGELFF
v_call: TRBV5-1
j_call: TRBJ2-2

cdr3_aa: CASSKNPNRDRGGEQYF
v_call: TRBV21-1
j_call: TRBJ2-7

cdr3_aa: CASSLGPGSASYEQYF
v_call: TRBV7-9
j_call: TRBJ2-7

cdr3_aa: CASRRGGSQPQHF
v_call: TRBV12-3/TRBV12-4
j_call: TRBJ1-5

cdr3_aa: CASRAGGPNNEQFF
v_call: TRBV11-2
j_call: TRBJ2-1

cdr3_aa: CASSQQAGEPETQYF
v_call: TRBV4-2
j_call: TRBJ2-5

cdr3_aa: CSVPGGSSSYNEQFF
v_call: TRBV29-1
j_call: TRBJ2-1

cdr3_aa: CASSQGSGSLFADTQYF
v_call: TRBV3-1
j_call: TRBJ2-3

cdr3_aa: CASSFVGFAGLAKNIQYF
v_call: TRBV7-9
j_call: TRBJ2-4

cdr3_aa: CASSRGLPQETQYF
v_call: TRBV4-1
j_call: TRBJ2-5

cdr3_aa: CSAREGARNEQFF
v_call: TRBV20-1
j_call: TRBJ2-1

cdr3_aa: CSAGPHNEQFF
v_call: TRBV29-1
j_call: TRBJ2-1

cdr3_aa: CSMTSATYNEQFF
v_call: TRBV20-1
j_call: TRBJ2-1

cdr3_aa: CASSLAGTGEAEAFF
v_call: TRBV7-2
j_call: TRBJ1-1

cdr3_aa: CSSGTSGTGETQYF
v_call: TRBV29-1
j_call: TRBJ2-5

cdr3_aa: CASSQVIDSREYF
v_call: TRBV4-1
j_call: TRBJ2-4

cdr3_aa: CASSSTGLGSTDTQYF
v_call: TRBV6-5
j_call: TRBJ2-3

cdr3_aa: CSVPKGLNNEQFF
v_call: TRBV29-1
j_call: TRBJ2-1

cdr3_aa: CASSKETGGRGEAFF
v_call: TRBV27
j_call: TRBJ1-1

cdr3_aa: CASSLTDRGRETQYF
v_call: TRBV12-3/TRBV12-4
j_call: TRBJ2-5

cdr3_aa: CASSPKGTRYNEQFF
v_call: TRBV12-3/TRBV12-4
j_call: TRBJ2-1

cdr3_aa: CASSLAGGPDEQYF
v_call: TRBV7-6
j_call: TRBJ2-7

cdr3_aa: CASSPIAGGPEETQYF
v_call: TRBV5-6
j_call: TRBJ2-5

cdr3_aa: CASSSYRDRHLEQYF
v_call: TRBV12-3/TRBV12-4
j_call: TRBJ2-7

cdr3_aa: CASSPESGRNTEAFF
v_call: TRBV5-4
j_call: TRBJ1-1

cdr3_aa: CASSLGGGRGQFF
v_call: TRBV5-5
j_call: TRBJ2-1

cdr3_aa: CASTGQGTYEQFF
v_call: TRBV5-1
j_call: TRBJ2-1

cdr3_aa: CASIITRNNEQFF
v_call: TRBV12-3/TRBV12-4
j_call: TRBJ2-1

cdr3_aa: CASRITGGRDAFF
v_call: TRBV12-3/TRBV12-4
j_call: TRBJ1-1

cdr3_aa: CASTGRAEAFF
v_call: TRBV11-2
j_call: TRBJ1-1

cdr3_aa: CSASRADNEQFF
v_call: TRBV20-1
j_call: TRBJ2-1

cdr3_aa: CSAVTSGRQEETQYF
v_call: TRBV20-1
j_call: TRBJ2-5

cdr3_aa: CSARVPGGAGQPQHF
v_call: TRBV20-1
j_call: TRBJ1-5

cdr3_aa: CSAIFGTGELFF
v_call: TRBV20-1
j_call: TRBJ2-2

cdr3_aa: CASSFGRSTSTDTQYF
v_call: TRBV5-1
j_call: TRBJ2-3

cdr3_aa: CASSEDRDFGYTF
v_call: TRBV6-1
j_call: TRBJ1-2

cdr3_aa: CASSIQNSGTSGYGELFF
v_call: TRBV7-8
j_call: TRBJ2-2

cdr3_aa: CASSQVPILRYGYTF
v_call: TRBV4-2
j_call: TRBJ1-2

cdr3_aa: CASSQGLGFYEQFF
v_call: TRBV14
j_call: TRBJ2-1

cdr3_aa: CATSDPGPTSQETQYF
v_call: TRBV24-1
j_call: TRBJ2-5

cdr3_aa: CASSLVGSDTQYF
v_call: TRBV7-2
j_call: TRBJ2-3

cdr3_aa: CASSFGQMTDTQYF
v_call: TRBV11-3
j_call: TRBJ2-3

cdr3_aa: CSGTSRESEQFF
v_call: TRBV20-1
j_call: TRBJ2-1

cdr3_aa: CASSFLAGEVLTDTQYF
v_call: TRBV7-6
j_call: TRBJ2-3

cdr3_aa: CASSVGGFGGPQFF
v_call: TRBV9
j_call: TRBJ2-1

cdr3_aa: CASRLDVDNEQFF
v_call: TRBV7-9
j_call: TRBJ2-1

cdr3_aa: CSVAWQGYTEAFF
v_call: TRBV29-1
j_call: TRBJ1-1

cdr3_aa: CATRDGIYNEQFF
v_call: TRBV24-1
j_call: TRBJ2-1

cdr3_aa: CASSDSHEQFF
v_call: TRBV2
j_call: TRBJ2-1